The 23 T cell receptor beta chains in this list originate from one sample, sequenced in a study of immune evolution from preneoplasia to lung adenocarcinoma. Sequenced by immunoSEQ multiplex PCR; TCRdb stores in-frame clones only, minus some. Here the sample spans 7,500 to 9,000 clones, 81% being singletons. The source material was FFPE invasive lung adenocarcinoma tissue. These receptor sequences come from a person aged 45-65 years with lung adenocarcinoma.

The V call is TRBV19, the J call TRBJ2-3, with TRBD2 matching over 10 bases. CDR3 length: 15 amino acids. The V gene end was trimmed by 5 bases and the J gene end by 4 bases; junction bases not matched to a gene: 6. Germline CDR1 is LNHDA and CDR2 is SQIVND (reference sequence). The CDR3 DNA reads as TGTGCCAGTAGTGATAGCGGGGGGCATTCAGATACGCAGTATTTT. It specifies CASSDSGGHSDTQYF.

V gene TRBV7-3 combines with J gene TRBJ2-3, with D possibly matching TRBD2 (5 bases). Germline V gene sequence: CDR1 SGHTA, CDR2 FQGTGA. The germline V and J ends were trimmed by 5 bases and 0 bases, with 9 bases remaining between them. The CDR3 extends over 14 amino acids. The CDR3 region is CASSPTISTDTQYF. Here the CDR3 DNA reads TGTGCCAGCAGCCCGACTATTAGCACAGATACGCAGTATTTT.

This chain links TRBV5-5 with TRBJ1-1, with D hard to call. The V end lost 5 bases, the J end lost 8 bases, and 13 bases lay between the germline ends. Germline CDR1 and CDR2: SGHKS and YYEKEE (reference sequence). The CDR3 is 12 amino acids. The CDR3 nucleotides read TGTGCCAGCAGTTTTGTCGGGTGGGAAGCTTTCTTT. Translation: CASSFVGWEAFF.

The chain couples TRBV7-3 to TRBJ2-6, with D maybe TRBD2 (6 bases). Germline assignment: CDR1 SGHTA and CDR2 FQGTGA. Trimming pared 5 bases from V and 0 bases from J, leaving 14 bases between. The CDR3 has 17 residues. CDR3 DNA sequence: TGTGCCAGCAGCCCGCCCTTCGGGAGCTCTGGGGCCAACGTCCTGACTTTC. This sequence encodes CASSPPFGSSGANVLTF.

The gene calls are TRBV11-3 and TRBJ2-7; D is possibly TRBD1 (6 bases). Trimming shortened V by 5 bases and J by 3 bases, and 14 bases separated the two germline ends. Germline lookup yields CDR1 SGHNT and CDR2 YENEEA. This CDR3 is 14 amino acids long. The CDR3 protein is CASSQSGTNYEQYF. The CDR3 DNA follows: TGTGCCAGCAGCCAATCCGGGACAAACTACGAGCAGTACTTC.

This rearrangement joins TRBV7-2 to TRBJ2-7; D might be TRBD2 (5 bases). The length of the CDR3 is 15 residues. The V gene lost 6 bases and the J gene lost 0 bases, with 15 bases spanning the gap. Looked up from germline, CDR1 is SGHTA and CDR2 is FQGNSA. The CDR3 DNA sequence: TGTGCCAGCAGTCAGCACAGCGGCAGCTCCTACGAGCAGTACTTC. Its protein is CASSQHSGSSYEQYF.

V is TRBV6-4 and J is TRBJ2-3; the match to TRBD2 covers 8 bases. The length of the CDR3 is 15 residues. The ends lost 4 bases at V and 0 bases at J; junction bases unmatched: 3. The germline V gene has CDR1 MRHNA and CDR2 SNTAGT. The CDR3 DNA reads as TGTGCCAGCAGTGTCGCTAGCGGGAGCACAGATACGCAGTATTTT. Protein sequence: CASSVASGSTDTQYF.

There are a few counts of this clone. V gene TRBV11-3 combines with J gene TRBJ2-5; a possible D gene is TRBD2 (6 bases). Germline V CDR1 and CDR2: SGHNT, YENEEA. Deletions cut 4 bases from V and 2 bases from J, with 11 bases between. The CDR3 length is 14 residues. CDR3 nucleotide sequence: TGTGCCAGCAGCTCCGTCGGGACTCAAGAGACCCAGTACTTC. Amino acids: CASSSVGTQETQYF.

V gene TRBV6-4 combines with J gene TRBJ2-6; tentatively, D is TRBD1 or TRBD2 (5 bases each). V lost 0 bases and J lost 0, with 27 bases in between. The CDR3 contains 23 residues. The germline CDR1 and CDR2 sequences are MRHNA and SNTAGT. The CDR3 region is CASSDSSIWDLGIGNSGANVLTF. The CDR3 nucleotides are TGTGCCAGCAGTGACTCTAGCATATGGGACCTTGGGATCGGAAACTCTGGGGCCAACGTCCTGACTTTC.

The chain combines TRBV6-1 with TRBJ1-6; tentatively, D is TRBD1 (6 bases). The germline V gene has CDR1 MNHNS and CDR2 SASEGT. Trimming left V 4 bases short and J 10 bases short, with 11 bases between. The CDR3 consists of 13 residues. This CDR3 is CASSATGFSPLHF. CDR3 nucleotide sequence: TGTGCCAGCAGTGCCACAGGGTTCTCACCCCTCCACTTT.

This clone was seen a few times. The CDR3 region has the DNA TGTGCCAGCAGCCCGAGGACATACACAGATACGCAGTATTTT. Protein sequence: CASSPRTYTDTQYF. The chain combines TRBV7-8 with TRBJ2-3; D is possibly TRBD1 (5 bases). The germline V gene has CDR1 SGHVS and CDR2 FQNEAQ. V lost 5 bases and J 2 bases, leaving 11 bases between the germline ends. This CDR3 is built from 14 residues.

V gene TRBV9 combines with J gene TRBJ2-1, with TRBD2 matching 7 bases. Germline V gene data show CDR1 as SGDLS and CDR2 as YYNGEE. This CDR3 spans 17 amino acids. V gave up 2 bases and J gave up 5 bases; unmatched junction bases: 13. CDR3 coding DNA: TGTGCCAGCAGCGTCACCGGGGGGACTGCGTCGAACAATGAGCAGTTCTTC. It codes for CASSVTGGTASNNEQFF.

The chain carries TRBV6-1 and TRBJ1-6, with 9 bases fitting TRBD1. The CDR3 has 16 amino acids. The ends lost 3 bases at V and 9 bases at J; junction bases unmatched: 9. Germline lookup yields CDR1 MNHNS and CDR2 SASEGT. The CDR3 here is CASSDSIGTGSSPLHF. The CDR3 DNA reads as TGTGCCAGCAGTGATTCCATTGGGACAGGGAGTTCACCCCTCCACTTT.

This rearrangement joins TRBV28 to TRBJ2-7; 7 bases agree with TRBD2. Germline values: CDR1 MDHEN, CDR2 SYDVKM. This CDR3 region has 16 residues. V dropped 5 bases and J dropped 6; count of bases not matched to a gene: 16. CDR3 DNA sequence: TGTGCCAGCAGTCCCACCGCGTCGGGGGGATCAATCGAGCAGTACTTC. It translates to CASSPTASGGSIEQYF. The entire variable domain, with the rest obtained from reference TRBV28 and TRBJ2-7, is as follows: DVKVTQSSRYLVKRTGEKVFLECVQDMDHENMFWYRQDPGLGLRLIYFSYDVKMKEKGDIPEGYSVSREKKERFSLILESASTNQTSMYLCASSPTASGGSIEQYFGPGTRLTVT.

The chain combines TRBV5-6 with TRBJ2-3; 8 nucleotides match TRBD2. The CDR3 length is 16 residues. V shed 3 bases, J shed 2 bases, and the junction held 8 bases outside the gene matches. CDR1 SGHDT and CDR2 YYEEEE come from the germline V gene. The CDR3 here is CASSWGGGRLTDTQYF. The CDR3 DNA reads TGTGCCAGCAGCTGGGGCGGGGGGCGTCTCACAGATACGCAGTATTTT.

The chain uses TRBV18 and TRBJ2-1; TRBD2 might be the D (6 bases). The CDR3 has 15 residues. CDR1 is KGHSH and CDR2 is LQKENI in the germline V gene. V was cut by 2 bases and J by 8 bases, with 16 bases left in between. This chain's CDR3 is CASSPWDGSTHEQFF. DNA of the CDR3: TGTGCCAGCTCACCATGGGACGGGAGTACGCATGAGCAGTTCTTC.

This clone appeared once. The CDR3 DNA reads as TGTGCCAGCAGAGCAACGTGGACTAATGAAAAACTGTTTTTT. Its translation: CASRATWTNEKLFF. This sequence joins TRBV2 and TRBJ1-4, with D unclear. V was pared by 6 bases and J by 2 bases, with 10 bases between. The length of the CDR3 is 14 residues. Germline values: CDR1 SNHLY, CDR2 FYNNEI.

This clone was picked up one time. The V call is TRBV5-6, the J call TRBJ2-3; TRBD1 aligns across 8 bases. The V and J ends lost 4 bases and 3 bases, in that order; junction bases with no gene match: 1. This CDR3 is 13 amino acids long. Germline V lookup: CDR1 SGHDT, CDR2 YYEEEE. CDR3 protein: CASSGQGTDTQYF. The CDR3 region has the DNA TGTGCCAGCAGCGGACAGGGTACAGATACGCAGTATTTT.

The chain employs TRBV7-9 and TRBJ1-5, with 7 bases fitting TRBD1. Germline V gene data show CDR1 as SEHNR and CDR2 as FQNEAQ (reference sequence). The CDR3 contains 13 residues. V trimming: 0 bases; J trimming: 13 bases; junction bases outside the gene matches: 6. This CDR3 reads CASSLARDSGQHF. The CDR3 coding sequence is TGTGCCAGCAGCTTAGCGAGGGACAGCGGACAGCATTTT.

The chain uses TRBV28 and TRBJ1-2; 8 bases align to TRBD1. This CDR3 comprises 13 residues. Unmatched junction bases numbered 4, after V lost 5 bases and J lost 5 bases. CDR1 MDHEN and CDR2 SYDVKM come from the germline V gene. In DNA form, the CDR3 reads TGTGCCAGCAGTCGGACAGGGAGGTATGGCTACACCTTC. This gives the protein CASSRTGRYGYTF.

The CDR3 DNA follows: TGCGCCAGCAGGGGTGCCGGGACAGAAGCTTTCTTT. It is translated as CASRGAGTEAFF. This chain joins TRBV10-1 and TRBJ1-1; maybe TRBD1 (6 bases). Per germline, CDR1 WNHNN and CDR2 SYGVQD (reference sequence). This CDR3 is 12 amino acids long. Trimming shortened V by 6 bases and J by 8 bases, and 13 bases separated the two germline ends.

CDR3 nucleotide sequence: TGTGCCAGCAGTTGGTCGGGCGGGAACACTGAAGCTTTCTTT. It specifies CASSWSGGNTEAFF. The chain couples TRBV27 to TRBJ1-1; D not certain. Germline CDR1 is MNHEY and CDR2 is SMNVEV (reference sequence). Trimming removed 4 bases at V and 1 base at J, with 10 bases between. The CDR3 consists of 14 residues.

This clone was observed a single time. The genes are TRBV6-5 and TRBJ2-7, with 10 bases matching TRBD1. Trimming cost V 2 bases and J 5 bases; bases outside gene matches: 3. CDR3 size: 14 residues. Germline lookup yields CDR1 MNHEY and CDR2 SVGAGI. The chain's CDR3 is CASSYRDRGDEQYF. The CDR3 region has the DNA TGTGCCAGCAGTTACCGGGACAGGGGAGACGAGCAGTACTTC.